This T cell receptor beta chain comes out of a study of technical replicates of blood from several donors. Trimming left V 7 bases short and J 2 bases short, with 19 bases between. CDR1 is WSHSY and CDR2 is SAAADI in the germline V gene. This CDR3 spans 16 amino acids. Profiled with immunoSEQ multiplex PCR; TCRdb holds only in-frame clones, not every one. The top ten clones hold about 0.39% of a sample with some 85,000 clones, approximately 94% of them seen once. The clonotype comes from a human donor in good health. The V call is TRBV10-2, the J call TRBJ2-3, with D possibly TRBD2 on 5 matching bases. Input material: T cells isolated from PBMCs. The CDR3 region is CASTGFSSRYTDTQYF. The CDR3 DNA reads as TGCGCCAGCACAGGCTTTTCTAGCCGCTACACAGATACGCAGTATTTT.